These 30 T cell receptor beta chains were all obtained from the same sample, sequenced in a study of blood T cell repertoires in COVID-19. Clones were read by immunoSEQ multiplex PCR, and TCRdb kept only the in-frame ones, dropping some. This sample carries fewer than 350,000 clones, around nine tenths of them seen once, and the ten largest clones take approximately 2%. Material for sequencing was PBMCs or T cells enriched from blood (not recorded which). The origin of the receptors is a woman aged 55 to 70 in a cohort exposed to, infected with or recovered from COVID-19 (not recorded which).

J is TRBJ2-3 and V is TRBV18, with D hard to call. With 3 bases removed from V and 3 bases from J, the gap between germline ends came to 7 bases. The germline CDR1 and CDR2 sequences are KGHSH and LQKENI. CDR3 length equals 13 residues. The CDR3 sequence: CASSPSITDTQYF. The CDR3 DNA reads TGTGCCAGCTCACCGAGCATAACAGATACGCAGTATTTT.

The chain combines TRBV28 with TRBJ1-5, with D tentatively TRBD1 (6 bases). CDR3 length: 15 amino acids. The V end lost 4 bases, the J end lost 6 bases, and 16 bases lay between the germline ends. Germline V gene sequence: CDR1 MDHEN, CDR2 SYDVKM. The CDR3 sequence: CASSSRQAGSQPQHF. CDR3 DNA: TGTGCCAGCAGTTCCCGACAGGCCGGTAGTCAGCCCCAGCATTTT.

The J gene is TRBJ2-7, the V gene TRBV11-2; the match to TRBD1 covers 12 bases. Germline CDR1 is SGHAT and CDR2 is FQNNGV. The CDR3 is 15 amino acids. With V trimmed by 3 bases and J by 3 bases, 3 bases remained unmatched. The CDR3 region is CASSFGTGGIYEQYF. In nucleotides, the CDR3 is TGTGCCAGCAGCTTCGGGACAGGGGGCATCTACGAGCAGTACTTC.

V and J are TRBV5-6 and TRBJ1-1; weak D call: TRBD1 (6 bases). Trimming took 5 bases from V and 8 from J, leaving 10 bases between them. CDR3 length equals 11 residues. The germline CDR1 and CDR2 sequences are SGHDT and YYEEEE. The CDR3, as DNA: TGTGCCAGCAGTTCCGACAGGGAAGCTTTCTTT. Amino acid sequence: CASSSDREAFF.

The chain is built from TRBV5-4 and TRBJ2-7; TRBD2 aligns across 10 bases. The CDR3 is 15 residues long. Germline CDR1 is SGHNT and CDR2 is YYREEE (reference sequence). The trim removed 5 bases at V and 7 bases at J, leaving 12 bases unmatched. For the CDR3, the DNA is TGTGCCAGCAGTTTAAAGCGGGAGGGCCATAGGGAGCAGTACTTC. As protein: CASSLKREGHREQYF.

In this sample, this clone turned up once. V gene TRBV4-2 combines with J gene TRBJ2-1, with D uncertain. The germline V gene has CDR1 LGHNA and CDR2 YNFKEQ. The V and J ends lost 4 bases and 2 bases respectively, with 18 bases between them. There are 17 residues in the CDR3. CDR3 region: CASSLTNPRVTYNEQFF. The CDR3 bases are TGTGCCAGCAGCCTGACCAATCCCCGGGTTACCTACAATGAGCAGTTCTTC.

The V gene is TRBV3-1 (or the pseudogene TRBV3-2), the J gene TRBJ2-4; 8 bases fit TRBD2. Germline CDR1 reads LGHDT; CDR2 reads YNNKEL (reference sequence). J gave up 7 bases and V 4 bases, and 6 bases lay outside the gene matches. The CDR3 covers 14 residues. The CDR3 coding sequence is TGTGCCAGCAGCCGAAGCGGGAGTAGGAACATTCAGTACTTC. Translation gives CASSRSGSRNIQYF.

The chain couples TRBV2 to TRBJ1-1, with D maybe TRBD1 (5 bases). CDR3 size: 14 residues. The germline gives CDR1 SNHLY, CDR2 FYNNEI. Trimming pared 3 bases from V and 3 bases from J, leaving 11 bases between. For the CDR3, the DNA is TGTGCCAGCAGTGAGGCGGGAGGGGACACTGAAGCTTTCTTT. Its translation: CASSEAGGDTEAFF.

The rearrangement uses TRBV7-3 and TRBJ2-3; D gene unclear. This CDR3 region has 13 residues. The germline gives CDR1 SGHTA, CDR2 FQGTGA. Between the trimmed V and J ends, which lost 4 bases and 6 bases, there was a span of 11 bases. This chain's CDR3 is CASSSLPRDTQYF. The CDR3 DNA follows: TGTGCCAGCAGCTCCCTACCTAGGGATACGCAGTATTTT. Complete variable domain (other parts from reference TRBV7-3 and TRBJ2-3): GAGVSQTPSNKVTEKGKYVELRCDPISGHTALYWYRQSLGQGPEFLIYFQGTGAADDSGLPNDRFFAVRPEGSVSTLKIQRTERGDSAVYLCASSSLPRDTQYFGPGTRLTVL.

The chain combines TRBV19 with TRBJ2-3; 9 nucleotides line up with TRBD1. CDR1 and CDR2 from the germline V gene are LNHDA and SQIVND (reference sequence). The trim removed 5 bases at V and 2 bases at J, leaving 5 bases unmatched. The CDR3 runs to 15 residues. The CDR3 DNA reads TGTGCCAGTAGTGGACAGGGGCCTTCCACAGATACGCAGTATTTT. As protein: CASSGQGPSTDTQYF.

The chain couples TRBV6-1 to TRBJ2-3, with 7 bases lining up with TRBD1. The V and J ends lost 2 bases and 6 bases, in that order; junction bases with no gene match: 5. The germline V gene encodes CDR1 MNHNS and CDR2 SASEGT. The CDR3 spans 14 residues. CDR3 amino acids: CASSERGGADTQYF. The CDR3 DNA is TGTGCCAGCAGTGAAAGAGGGGGCGCGGATACGCAGTATTTT.

This chain connects TRBV19 to TRBJ1-5; TRBD1 aligns across 7 bases. The CDR3 loop spans 15 amino acids. Germline CDR1 LNHDA, CDR2 SQIVND (reference sequence). The junction had 11 bases not matched to a gene; V was cut back by 5 bases and J by 7 bases. The DNA for the CDR3 is TGTGCCAGTAGTGGGCTGCGGACAGGAAACCAGCCCCAGCATTTT. As protein: CASSGLRTGNQPQHF. The whole variable domain, remainder taken from reference TRBV19 and TRBJ1-5, is DGGITQSPKYLFRKEGQNVTLSCEQNLNHDAMYWYRQDPGQGLRLIYYSQIVNDFQKGDIAEGYSVSREKKESFPLTVTSAQKNPTAFYLCASSGLRTGNQPQHFGDGTRLSIL.

This chain's CDR3 is CASSGGGGYGYTF. The CDR3 region has the DNA TGTGCCAGCAGCGGGGGCGGGGGCTATGGCTACACCTTC. The chain employs TRBV7-2 and TRBJ1-2, with D perhaps matching TRBD1 (6 bases). The CDR3 runs 13 residues. Germline CDR1 reads SGHTA; CDR2 reads FQGNSA. Trimming removed 5 bases from V and 4 bases from J, with 11 bases in between.

The rearrangement links TRBV10-3 to TRBJ2-7; 10 bases match TRBD1. Losses at the gene ends were 1 base for V and 5 bases for J; bases not matched to a gene: 8. Germline CDR1 is ENHRY and CDR2 is SYGVKD. The CDR3 length is 16 residues. This chain's CDR3 is CAISELTPDRGDEQYF. CDR3 sequence (DNA): TGTGCCATCAGTGAGTTGACTCCGGACAGGGGGGACGAGCAGTACTTC.

A remark on this clone: The junction shows a germline mismatch at one end, possibly a read error. V gene TRBV18 combines with J gene TRBJ1-2; 9 bases line up with TRBD1. Germline V gene lookup returns CDR1 KGHSH and CDR2 LQKENI. The CDR3 extends over 14 amino acids. The CDR3 loop is CASTPGQGLYGYTF. CDR3 DNA sequence: TGTGCCAGCACACCGGGACAGGGACTCTATGGCTACACCTTC.

In this sample, this clone turned up once. The chain is built from TRBV28 and TRBJ2-1; D perhaps matches TRBD2 (6 bases). V shed 6 bases and J shed 0 bases, with 9 bases lying between them. The germline gives CDR1 MDHEN, CDR2 SYDVKM. The CDR3 loop spans 14 amino acids. As DNA, the CDR3 is TGTGCCAGCAGCCCCGGGGGCTCCTACAATGAGCAGTTCTTC. This sequence encodes CASSPGGSYNEQFF.

The chain uses TRBV5-1 and TRBJ2-3; D is possibly TRBD2 (5 bases). Germline CDR1 is SGHRS and CDR2 is YFSETQ. The CDR3 totals 16 residues. The V gene lost 0 bases and the J gene lost 0 bases, with 11 bases spanning the gap. The CDR3 here is CASSLGSPGSTDTQYF. CDR3 coding DNA: TGCGCCAGCAGCTTGGGGTCGCCGGGGAGCACAGATACGCAGTATTTT.

The chain links TRBV5-1 to TRBJ2-7; no definite D call. The CDR3 contains 13 residues. V was cut by 4 bases and J by 2 bases, with 10 bases left in between. The germline V gene encodes CDR1 SGHRS and CDR2 YFSETQ. The CDR3 sequence: CASSIGPTYEQYF. As DNA, the CDR3 is TGCGCCAGCAGCATTGGGCCAACCTACGAGCAGTACTTC.

This rearrangement joins TRBV11-3 to TRBJ2-1, with TRBD2 matching 9 bases. The CDR3 loop spans 16 amino acids. CDR1 and CDR2 from the germline V gene are SGHNT and YENEEA. V lost 0 bases and J lost 5; bases outside the gene matches: 5. In DNA, the CDR3 is TGTGCCAGCAGCTTAGAGGGTAGCGGGAGTCACAATGAGCAGTTCTTC. The encoded protein is CASSLEGSGSHNEQFF.

The chain uses TRBV4-1 and TRBJ1-4, with 10 bases matching TRBD1. This CDR3 has 16 residues. Germline CDR1 is MGHRA and CDR2 is YSYEKL. V dropped 6 bases and J dropped 7; count of bases not matched to a gene: 11. Written as DNA, the CDR3 is TGCGCCAGCAGTCGGGACAGGGGAGGGTGGGGTGAAAAACTGTTTTTT. Translation: CASSRDRGGWGEKLFF.

The chain employs TRBV28 and TRBJ2-7; a weak D match, TRBD2 (5 bases). Trimming stripped 7 bases from V and 3 bases from J, with 7 bases between. Germline V gene lookup returns CDR1 MDHEN and CDR2 SYDVKM. This CDR3 region has 11 residues. This CDR3 reads CASMDFYEQYF. Here the CDR3 DNA reads TGTGCCAGCATGGACTTCTACGAGCAGTACTTC.

This chain uses TRBV5-1 with TRBJ1-3; 11 bases align to TRBD1. Germline V CDR1 and CDR2: SGHRS, YFSETQ. V shed 2 bases and J 0 bases; nucleotides not matched to a gene: 13. This CDR3 has 20 residues. CDR3 nucleotide sequence: TGCGCCAGCAGCTTCCAGGCGGGGACAGGGGGAATCAGCTCTGGAAACACCATATATTTT. Translating gives CASSFQAGTGGISSGNTIYF.

V usage is TRBV11-2 and J usage is TRBJ2-1; 11 bases match TRBD2. The trim removed 5 bases at V and 7 bases at J, leaving 4 bases unmatched. The CDR3 contains 14 residues. The germline V gene has CDR1 SGHAT and CDR2 FQNNGV. For the CDR3, the DNA is TGTGCCAGCAGCCCCACTAGCGGGAGAAATGAGCAGTTCTTC. Protein: CASSPTSGRNEQFF.

V is TRBV7-9 and J is TRBJ2-7, with 7 bases lining up with TRBD1. In germline, CDR1 is SEHNR, CDR2 FQNEAQ (reference sequence). V gave up 6 bases and J gave up 0 bases; unmatched junction bases: 8. The CDR3 runs 15 residues. The CDR3 DNA reads as TGTGCCAGCAGGCGGAACAGGGGAACCTCCTACGAGCAGTACTTC. It is translated as CASRRNRGTSYEQYF.

The CDR3 region has the DNA TGTGCCAGCAGCATGACTAGCACAGATACGCAGTATTTT. This gives the protein CASSMTSTDTQYF. This rearrangement joins TRBV3-1 (or the pseudogene TRBV3-2) to TRBJ2-3; D is uncertain. Deletions cut 5 bases from V and 0 bases from J, with 6 bases between. Germline V lookup: CDR1 LGHDT, CDR2 YNNKEL (reference sequence). The CDR3 has 13 residues.

The chain joins TRBV14 to TRBJ2-3, with 7 bases identical to TRBD2. V lost 1 base, J lost 5 bases, and 15 bases stayed unmatched. Germline values: CDR1 SGHDN, CDR2 FVKESK. The CDR3 has 18 amino acids. CDR3 in amino acids: CASSQGRNEGGLRDTQYF. The CDR3 DNA reads as TGTGCCAGCAGCCAAGGAAGGAACGAGGGAGGGCTGAGAGATACGCAGTATTTT.

The J gene is TRBJ2-2, the V gene TRBV11-3; D is perhaps TRBD1 (6 bases). This CDR3 spans 18 amino acids. Germline V lookup: CDR1 SGHNT, CDR2 YENEEA. The V end lost 0 bases, the J end lost 3 bases, and 17 bases lay between the germline ends. CDR3 residues: CASSLDPRQARDTGELFF. The CDR3, as DNA: TGTGCCAGCAGCTTAGATCCTCGACAGGCTCGAGACACCGGGGAGCTGTTTTTT.

The chain recombines TRBV3-1 (or the pseudogene TRBV3-2) with TRBJ1-1; no clear D. The germline V gene encodes CDR1 LGHDT and CDR2 YNNKEL (reference sequence). The CDR3 extends over 11 amino acids. With 10 bases removed from V and 6 bases from J, the gap between germline ends came to 12 bases. CDR3 nucleotide sequence: TGTGCCACCGGCGGCAAGTCTGAAGCTTTCTTT. Amino acids: CATGGKSEAFF.

The chain joins TRBV11-3 to TRBJ2-7; maybe TRBD2 (8 bases). Trimming shortened V by 1 base and J by 1 base, and 17 bases separated the two germline ends. CDR1 and CDR2 from the germline V gene are SGHNT and YENEEA. There are 17 residues in the CDR3. The chain's CDR3 is CASSLGGLGGQSYEQYF. In nucleotides, the CDR3 is TGTGCCAGCAGCTTAGGGGGACTAGGGGGCCAATCCTACGAGCAGTACTTC.

This chain joins TRBV30 and TRBJ2-5; D is possibly TRBD2 (5 bases). Germline V gene sequence: CDR1 GTSNPN, CDR2 SVGIG (reference sequence). V was trimmed by 2 bases and J by 5 bases, leaving 18 bases between them. CDR3 length: 15 residues. The CDR3 DNA reads as TGTGCCTGGAGTCCTCCGGGGTTATTGGGGGAGACCCAGTACTTC. Translated, it gives CAWSPPGLLGETQYF.